Below, 11 T cell receptor beta chains from the same sample are listed, as sequenced in a study of T cell changes during pregnancy in multiple sclerosis. Measured with immunoSEQ multiplex PCR; TCRdb has only the in-frame clones, and not every one. The sample records 30,000 to 40,000 clones, 89% being singletons. The sequencing here drew on CD8+ T cells from peripheral blood mononuclear cells, taken in the second trimester of pregnancy. The receptors here all came from a female donor with multiple sclerosis, enrolled in a pregnancy study.

The rearrangement joins TRBV5-4 to TRBJ2-5; D is possibly TRBD2 (6 bases). The CDR3 extends over 15 amino acids. V was trimmed by 0 bases and J by 4 bases, leaving 13 bases between them. In germline, CDR1 is SGHNT, CDR2 YYREEE (reference sequence). CDR3 DNA sequence: TGTGCCAGCAGCTTGGCAGCCGGGAGCGGAGAGACCCAGTACTTC. Amino acid sequence: CASSLAAGSGETQYF.

The chain joins TRBV6-6 to TRBJ2-1, with TRBD2 matching 8 bases. The CDR3 is 13 amino acids. The germline V gene has CDR1 MNHNY and CDR2 SVGAGI (reference sequence). J was trimmed by 10 bases and V by 2 bases; bases with no gene match: 4. CDR3 loop: CASSYGGGGEQFF. The CDR3 DNA reads as TGTGCCAGCAGTTACGGGGGCGGGGGGGAGCAGTTCTTC.

The chain has TRBV15 and TRBJ2-7, with 8 bases lining up with TRBD2. There are 16 residues in the CDR3. The trim removed 0 bases at V and 0 bases at J, leaving 4 bases unmatched. Per the germline V gene, CDR1 is LNHNV and CDR2 is YYDKDF (reference sequence). CDR3 DNA sequence: TGTGCCACCAGCAGAGATCGGGGGGGGTCCTCCTACGAGCAGTACTTC. Its translation is CATSRDRGGSSYEQYF.

The CDR3 loop is CAWATTVYGYTF. In DNA form, the CDR3 reads TGTGCCTGGGCTACGACAGTGTATGGCTACACCTTC. The V gene is TRBV30, the J gene TRBJ1-2; the D gene is possibly TRBD1 (5 bases). Trimming took off 5 bases at V and 5 bases at J, with 12 bases between the two ends. Germline CDR1 is GTSNPN and CDR2 is SVGIG (reference sequence). The CDR3 runs to 12 residues.

CDR3 bases: TGTGCCACATATAGGGCGGGACAGGGGAGCAATCAGCCCCAGCATTTT. This translates into CATYRAGQGSNQPQHF. This rearrangement joins TRBV28 to TRBJ1-5; the match to TRBD1 covers 10 bases. The CDR3 loop spans 16 amino acids. V lost 10 bases to trimming and J lost 1 base; unmatched junction nucleotides: 10. Germline V CDR1 and CDR2: MDHEN, SYDVKM.

The genes are TRBV27 and TRBJ2-7, with D unresolved. CDR1 is MNHEY, CDR2 SMNVEV, per germline (reference sequence). This CDR3 is built from 13 residues. Trimming stripped 4 bases from V and 6 bases from J, with 13 bases between. CDR3 region: CASSWALSLEQYF. In DNA form, the CDR3 reads TGTGCCAGCAGTTGGGCGCTATCCCTCGAGCAGTACTTC.

V gene TRBV2 combines with J gene TRBJ2-7; tentatively, D is TRBD2 (6 bases). The V gene's germline CDR1 is SNHLY and CDR2 FYNNEI. Trimming removed 3 bases at V and 11 bases at J, with 14 bases between. The CDR3 is 12 amino acids. In DNA, the CDR3 is TGTGCCAGCAGTGACGGGGGAAATCTGGAGTACTTC. It translates to CASSDGGNLEYF. Complete variable domain (other parts from reference TRBV2 and TRBJ2-7): EPEVTQTPSHQVTQMGQEVILRCVPISNHLYFYWYRQILGQKVEFLVSFYNNEISEKSEIFDDQFSVERPDGSNFTLKIRSTKLEDSAMYFCASSDGGNLEYFGPGTRLTVT.

The chain uses TRBV27 and TRBJ1-6; no definite D call. Germline assignment: CDR1 MNHEY and CDR2 SMNVEV (reference sequence). The CDR3 totals 14 residues. The V end lost 3 bases, the J end lost 6 bases, and 9 bases lay between the germline ends. The CDR3 DNA is TGTGCCAGCAGTTTCTCACCGGTTAATTCACCCCTCCACTTT. This codes for CASSFSPVNSPLHF.

J is TRBJ2-7 and V is TRBV13; the D gene is possibly TRBD1 (6 bases). This CDR3 has 17 residues. V lost 2 bases and J lost 0, with 17 bases in between. Looked up from germline, CDR1 is PRHDT and CDR2 is FYEKMQ (reference sequence). CDR3 sequence reads: CASSLRLNRDHSYEQYF. The CDR3 DNA reads as TGTGCCAGCAGCTTAAGACTTAACAGGGACCACTCCTACGAGCAGTACTTC.

This CDR3 reads CASRTTGTDEAFF. CDR3 in DNA: TGTGCCAGCAGAACGACCGGGACAGATGAAGCTTTCTTT. The V call is TRBV27, the J call TRBJ1-1; 7 bases are a match to TRBD1. The V gene's germline CDR1 is MNHEY and CDR2 SMNVEV (reference sequence). V gave up 6 bases and J gave up 7 bases; unmatched junction bases: 8. The CDR3 consists of 13 residues.

The V gene is TRBV25-1, the J gene TRBJ1-1; TRBD1 is a possible D gene (6 bases). CDR1 is MGHDK, CDR2 SYGVNS, per germline. The V end lost 6 bases, the J end lost 0 bases, and 8 bases lay between the germline ends. This CDR3 is 13 amino acids long. For the CDR3, the DNA is TGTGCCAGCAGCCAGGGGCTGAACACTGAAGCTTTCTTT. It encodes CASSQGLNTEAFF.